This T cell receptor (beta chain) comes out of a study of PD-1 blockade in classical Hodgkin lymphoma. General observations from the study: While CD8+ TCR diversity did not rise significantly by C4D1, CD4+ TCR diversity did. Lower baseline TCR diversity marked trial partial responders and progressors.

All patients experienced relapse after autologous stem cell transplantation, and brentuximab vedotin exposure was variable. Of note for this clone: The antigen is unknown.

The CDR3 contains 15 residues. Germline assignment: CDR1 LNHDA and CDR2 SQIVND (reference sequence). J was trimmed by 8 bases and V by 3 bases; bases with no gene match: 6. TCRdb's table, derived via immunoSEQ multiplex PCR, lists solely in-frame clones and lacks some. The data contain thousands of clones, 60% to 85% of them singletons. This specimen consisted of peripheral blood mononuclear cells (PBMCs), obtained before the second cycle of nivolumab. This TCR was sampled from a human donor with classical Hodgkin lymphoma. This sequence joins TRBV19 and TRBJ2-1; TRBD1 matches 11 bases. CDR3 DNA: TGTGCCAGTAGTATGGGACAGGGGGTTTACGATGAGCAGTTCTTC. Protein product: CASSMGQGVYDEQFF.